These 26 T cell receptor beta chains share one sample of origin, sequenced in a study of blood T cell repertoires in COVID-19. Clones were sequenced by immunoSEQ multiplex PCR, and TCRdb holds only the in-frame ones, with some missing. The sample holds 310,000 or so clones; around 90% are singletons and the top ten take roughly 1.6%. Sequenced material: PBMCs or T cells enriched from blood (not recorded which). The receptors originated from a woman aged 18 to 35 with acute COVID-19.

The J gene is TRBJ1-1, the V gene TRBV6-2 or TRBV6-3, with D perhaps matching TRBD1 (6 bases). Between the trimmed V and J ends, which lost 5 bases and 4 bases, there was a span of 17 bases. The CDR3 loop spans 15 amino acids. CDR1 is MNHEY, CDR2 SVGEGT, per germline. CDR3 coding DNA: TGTGCCAGCAGTGACGGGACCCGAGGGGGCACTGAAGCTTTCTTT. Protein: CASSDGTRGGTEAFF.

This rearrangement joins TRBV7-9 to TRBJ2-7; 10 nucleotides align to TRBD2. CDR3 length: 15 amino acids. J gave up 4 bases and V 4 bases, and 7 bases lay outside the gene matches. Germline loops: CDR1 SEHNR, CDR2 FQNEAQ (reference sequence). The CDR3 nucleotides are TGTGCCAGCAGCTACGGTACTAGCGGGACGTACGAGCAGTACTTC. Translation gives CASSYGTSGTYEQYF.

The V and J genes are TRBV20-1 and TRBJ2-3, with 7 bases identical to TRBD2. The ends lost 3 bases at V and 1 base at J; junction bases unmatched: 7. The CDR3 runs to 15 residues. CDR1 is DFQATT and CDR2 is SNEGSKA in the germline V gene (reference sequence). CDR3 bases: TGCAGTGCTAGTGGTAGAACTAGCGGCACAGATACGCAGTATTTT. It encodes CSASGRTSGTDTQYF.

This CDR3 is CASSTTSGIENEQFF. For the CDR3, the DNA is TGTGCCAGCAGCACGACTAGCGGGATTGAAAATGAGCAGTTCTTC. The chain uses TRBV5-4 and TRBJ2-1, with 11 bases lining up with TRBD2. Unmatched junction bases numbered 7, after V lost 4 bases and J lost 7 bases. Germline loops: CDR1 SGHNT, CDR2 YYREEE (reference sequence). The CDR3 sequence is 15 residues long.

On this clone itself: Other DNA sequences within the sample encode an identical CDR3. V gene TRBV3-1 (or the pseudogene TRBV3-2) combines with J gene TRBJ2-7, with a possible D match to TRBD2 (5 bases). Germline assignment: CDR1 LGHDT and CDR2 YNNKEL (reference sequence). Trimming pared 4 bases from V and 0 bases from J, leaving 13 bases between. This CDR3 contains 15 residues. CDR3 in DNA: TGTGCCAGCAGCCCGGAGGTAGCCGCCTCCTACGAGCAGTACTTC. It encodes CASSPEVAASYEQYF.

The chain employs TRBV2 and TRBJ1-2; 9 bases are shared with TRBD1. The germline CDR1 and CDR2 sequences are SNHLY and FYNNEI. The CDR3 totals 16 residues. J gave up 4 bases and V 7 bases, and 13 bases lay outside the gene matches. The CDR3 is CASTVPGQGSSYGYTF. In DNA form, the CDR3 reads TGTGCCAGCACCGTCCCGGGACAGGGCTCGTCCTATGGCTACACCTTC.

The rearrangement uses TRBV6-5 and TRBJ1-2; 8 nucleotides agree with TRBD1. Losses at the gene ends were 6 bases for V and 6 bases for J; bases not matched to a gene: 6. The CDR3 totals 13 residues. CDR1 is MNHEY and CDR2 is SVGAGI in the germline V gene. As DNA, the CDR3 is TGTGCCAGCAGCCGCGACAGGGGTGATGGCTACACCTTC. It codes for CASSRDRGDGYTF.

The chain links TRBV11-2 to TRBJ1-4; no clear D gene. The CDR3 consists of 15 residues. The ends were cut back, 8 bases at V and 2 bases at J, with 15 bases in the middle. Looked up from germline, CDR1 is SGHAT and CDR2 is FQNNGV. CDR3 sequence: CASRNEVVTNEKLFF. The CDR3 DNA is TGTGCCAGCCGTAACGAGGTAGTGACTAATGAAAAACTGTTTTTT.

The chain joins TRBV15 to TRBJ1-1; 9 positions agree with TRBD1. Germline V gene data show CDR1 as LNHNV and CDR2 as YYDKDF (reference sequence). There are 14 residues in the CDR3. Trimming at V came to 5 bases and at J to 5 bases, leaving 6 bases not matched to a gene. The CDR3 region is CATSGRDRVTEAFF. The CDR3 DNA sequence: TGTGCCACCAGCGGACGGGACAGGGTAACTGAAGCTTTCTTT.

The genes are TRBV10-2 and TRBJ2-7; 7 bases are a match to TRBD1. The J segment lost 4 bases and the V segment lost 6 bases, leaving 3 bases of the junction unmatched. The CDR3 has 12 residues. Germline CDR1 and CDR2: WSHSY and SAAADI. The CDR3 loop reads CASRPTGYEQYF. CDR3 DNA: TGCGCCAGCAGACCGACAGGGTACGAGCAGTACTTC.

The V and J genes are TRBV15 and TRBJ1-6, with D unresolved. Trimming cost V 0 bases and J 7 bases, with 4 bases left between them. This CDR3 has 13 amino acids. Germline V gene lookup returns CDR1 LNHNV and CDR2 YYDKDF (reference sequence). In DNA form, the CDR3 reads TGTGCCACCAGCAGAGAACTCAATTCACCCCTCCACTTT. It yields the protein CATSRELNSPLHF.

This clone was observed a single time. The chain joins TRBV19 to TRBJ2-7; 7 positions agree with TRBD1. The CDR3 extends over 14 amino acids. Germline CDR1 LNHDA, CDR2 SQIVND (reference sequence). V lost 9 bases and J lost 3; bases outside the gene matches: 11. CDR3 sequence: CASRPGTEYYEQYF. DNA for the CDR3: TGTGCCAGCCGTCCCGGGACAGAATACTACGAGCAGTACTTC.

This clone was counted only a few times. This chain uses TRBV6-4 with TRBJ2-3; tentative D call: TRBD2 (6 bases). The V gene lost 3 bases and the J gene lost 2 bases, with 6 bases spanning the gap. CDR3 length equals 13 residues. CDR1 is MRHNA and CDR2 is SNTAGT in the germline V gene. Here the CDR3 DNA reads TGTGCCAGCAGTGAGCGGGACACAGATACGCAGTATTTT. This codes for CASSERDTDTQYF.

The genes are TRBV4-1 and TRBJ2-7, with TRBD2 matching 11 bases. The CDR3 contains 15 residues. J gave up 6 bases and V 4 bases, and 8 bases lay outside the gene matches. In germline, CDR1 is MGHRA, CDR2 YSYEKL. The chain's CDR3 is CASSRTTGTSGEQYF. CDR3 sequence (DNA): TGCGCCAGCAGCCGTACTACCGGGACTAGCGGCGAGCAGTACTTC.

The rearrangement links TRBV28 to TRBJ2-2; 15 nucleotides line up with TRBD2. The V gene end was trimmed by 6 bases and the J gene end by 5 bases; junction bases not matched to a gene: 10. The CDR3 runs 18 residues. Germline V lookup: CDR1 MDHEN, CDR2 SYDVKM. The CDR3 sequence is CASRHGLAGGRRTGELFF. CDR3 nucleotide sequence: TGTGCCAGCAGGCATGGACTAGCGGGAGGGCGGCGGACCGGGGAGCTGTTTTTT.

The chain recombines TRBV7-6 with TRBJ2-6; no definite D call. Trimming left V 3 bases short and J 0 bases short, with 9 bases between. The CDR3 is 16 amino acids. From germline, CDR1 is SGHVS and CDR2 FNYEAQ. CDR3 in DNA: TGTGCCAGCAGCTTGACACAGAGCTCTGGGGCCAACGTCCTGACTTTC. It translates to CASSLTQSSGANVLTF.

The chain is built from TRBV4-1 and TRBJ1-1, with D perhaps matching TRBD1 (5 bases). The CDR3 loop spans 15 amino acids. CDR1 is MGHRA and CDR2 is YSYEKL in the germline V gene. Trimming removed 0 bases at V and 4 bases at J, with 12 bases between. The CDR3 is CASSQEAQGGTEAFF. In DNA, the CDR3 is TGCGCCAGCAGCCAAGAAGCTCAGGGAGGCACTGAAGCTTTCTTT.

V is TRBV28 and J is TRBJ2-1, with 11 nucleotides matching TRBD2. V trimming: 3 bases; J trimming: 10 bases; junction bases outside the gene matches: 11. In germline, CDR1 is MDHEN, CDR2 SYDVKM. The CDR3 is made up of 16 amino acids. The CDR3 reads CASSFKLLAGAWEQFF. Written as DNA, the CDR3 is TGTGCCAGCAGTTTTAAATTACTAGCGGGAGCTTGGGAGCAGTTCTTC.

A remark on this clone: Additional DNA sequences in this sample encode the identical CDR3. V gene TRBV30 combines with J gene TRBJ1-5; D is perhaps TRBD1 (5 bases). Germline values: CDR1 GTSNPN, CDR2 SVGIG (reference sequence). This CDR3 is 14 amino acids long. Trimming pared 3 bases from V and 2 bases from J, leaving 11 bases between. CDR3 bases: TGTGCCTGGAGCCCTTTAGGGGGCAATCAGCCCCAGCATTTT. It is translated as CAWSPLGGNQPQHF.

The V gene is TRBV7-8, the J gene TRBJ1-6; 12 positions agree with TRBD1. V lost 3 bases to trimming and J lost 10 bases; unmatched junction nucleotides: 4. The CDR3 covers 15 residues. Per the germline V gene, CDR1 is SGHVS and CDR2 is FQNEAQ. Written as DNA, the CDR3 is TGTGCCAGCAGCTTCGGGACAGGGGGCGAGTCACCCCTCCACTTT. Protein sequence: CASSFGTGGESPLHF.

CDR3 sequence (DNA): TGTGCCAGCACACTGGCGACAAACTATGGCTACACCTTC. It encodes CASTLATNYGYTF. This rearrangement joins TRBV2 to TRBJ1-2; unclear D gene. V lost 7 bases and J 2 bases, leaving 11 bases between the germline ends. CDR1 SNHLY and CDR2 FYNNEI come from the germline V gene. The CDR3 spans 13 residues.

This clone has a handful of counts. The chain carries TRBV11-2 and TRBJ2-2; 7 bases align to TRBD1. Germline lookup yields CDR1 SGHAT and CDR2 FQNNGV. V lost 4 bases, J lost 2 bases, and 16 bases stayed unmatched. The CDR3 runs to 19 residues. For the CDR3, the DNA is TGTGCCAGCAGCTCCCGTCGGGTTACCGGGACAGCCAACACCGGGGAGCTGTTTTTT. This translates into CASSSRRVTGTANTGELFF.

The chain carries TRBV5-5 and TRBJ1-1; TRBD1 is a possible D gene (5 bases). The length of the CDR3 is 14 residues. Trimming stripped 3 bases from V and 1 base from J, with 10 bases between. Germline loops: CDR1 SGHKS, CDR2 YYEKEE (reference sequence). The CDR3 spells CASSSRGGNTEAFF. The CDR3 DNA sequence: TGTGCCAGCAGCTCCCGCGGGGGGAACACTGAAGCTTTCTTT.

The chain couples TRBV3-1 (or the pseudogene TRBV3-2) to TRBJ1-2, with TRBD1 identical over 7 bases. CDR1 and CDR2 (germline): LGHDT, YNNKEL (reference sequence). The CDR3 has 14 residues. Losses at the gene ends were 0 bases for V and 7 bases for J; bases not matched to a gene: 5. Here the CDR3 DNA reads TGTGCCAGCAGCCAAGAGCAGGGGGGCACTGGCTACACCTTC. Protein: CASSQEQGGTGYTF.

The chain is built from TRBV6-5 and TRBJ2-7; 10 bases are shared with TRBD2. The trim removed 7 bases at V and 3 bases at J, leaving 9 bases unmatched. Germline values: CDR1 MNHEY, CDR2 SVGAGI. The CDR3 totals 15 residues. As DNA, the CDR3 is TGTGCCAGCAAACCCCCCGGGACTAGCGTCTACGAGCAGTACTTC. Protein: CASKPPGTSVYEQYF.

The chain uses TRBV19 and TRBJ2-7, with D possibly matching TRBD1 (6 bases). The CDR3 has 14 amino acids. V gave up 4 bases and J gave up 2 bases, with 12 bases separating them. The germline CDR1 and CDR2 sequences are LNHDA and SQIVND (reference sequence). CDR3 amino acids: CASSRTENTYEQYF. The CDR3 DNA follows: TGTGCCAGTAGTAGGACAGAAAACACCTACGAGCAGTACTTC.